Listed below are T cell receptor beta chains from one sample, sequenced in a study of OX40 agonist ivuxolimab in advanced cancers. Generated by immunoSEQ multiplex PCR, the TCRdb table keeps only in-frame clones and is missing some. The sample has 70,000 to 95,000 clones, more than 85% seen once; the top ten hold 0.55% to 0.7%. The sequencing here drew on CD4+ or CD8+ T cells sorted from blood, taken in a trial of the OX40 agonist ivuxolimab. These receptors were collected from an adult with an advanced solid tumor such as melanoma, head and neck, liver or kidney cancer. Both conserved end residues are part of each CDR3. The order of the fields is D gene, J gene, V gene, CDR3 DNA, CDR3 protein. A D gene is named only where the DNA matches it firmly.

D: NA
J: TRBJ1-2
V: TRBV7-2
DNA: TGTGCCAGCAGCTTACAGCAGGGCCCTTATAGGGGCTACACCTTC
CDR3: CASSLQQGPYRGYTF

D: NA
J: TRBJ2-3
V: TRBV5-1
DNA: TGCGCCAGCAGCCAGGGGACTTTCTCAGCGCAGTATTTT
CDR3: CASSQGTFSAQYF

D: NA
J: TRBJ2-1
V: TRBV28
DNA: TGTGCCAGCACAGCCACCTCCTACAATGAGCAGTTCTTC
CDR3: CASTATSYNEQFF

D: NA
J: TRBJ1-2
V: TRBV7-9
DNA: TGTGCCAGCAGCAAGGACGGGGGAGTTTATGGCTACACCTTC
CDR3: CASSKDGGVYGYTF

D: NA
J: TRBJ2-5
V: TRBV2
DNA: TGTGCCAGCAGGAAGGACGAGGAGACCCAGTACTTC
CDR3: CASRKDEETQYF

D: NA
J: TRBJ2-7
V: TRBV5-5
DNA: TGTGCCAGCAGCTTGTCACCCCAGGGCCTCTACGAGCAGTACTTC
CDR3: CASSLSPQGLYEQYF

D: NA
J: TRBJ1-1
V: TRBV7-9
DNA: TGTGCCAGCAGCTCCTCGGCCAACACTGAAGCTTTCTTT
CDR3: CASSSSANTEAFF

D: NA
J: TRBJ2-3
V: TRBV11-2
DNA: TGTGCCAGCAGCTTAGCTGAAGATACGCAGTATTTT
CDR3: CASSLAEDTQYF

D: NA
J: TRBJ1-1
V: TRBV7-3
DNA: TGTGCCAGCAGCTTAGGGGAAAACACTGAAGCTTTCTTT
CDR3: CASSLGENTEAFF

D: NA
J: TRBJ2-7
V: TRBV18
DNA: TGTGCCAGCTCACCATCACAGGGTTCCGAGCAGTACTTC
CDR3: CASSPSQGSEQYF

D: NA
J: TRBJ2-7
V: TRBV18
DNA: TGTGCCAGCTCCCTTACACTATACGAGCAGTACTTC
CDR3: CASSLTLYEQYF